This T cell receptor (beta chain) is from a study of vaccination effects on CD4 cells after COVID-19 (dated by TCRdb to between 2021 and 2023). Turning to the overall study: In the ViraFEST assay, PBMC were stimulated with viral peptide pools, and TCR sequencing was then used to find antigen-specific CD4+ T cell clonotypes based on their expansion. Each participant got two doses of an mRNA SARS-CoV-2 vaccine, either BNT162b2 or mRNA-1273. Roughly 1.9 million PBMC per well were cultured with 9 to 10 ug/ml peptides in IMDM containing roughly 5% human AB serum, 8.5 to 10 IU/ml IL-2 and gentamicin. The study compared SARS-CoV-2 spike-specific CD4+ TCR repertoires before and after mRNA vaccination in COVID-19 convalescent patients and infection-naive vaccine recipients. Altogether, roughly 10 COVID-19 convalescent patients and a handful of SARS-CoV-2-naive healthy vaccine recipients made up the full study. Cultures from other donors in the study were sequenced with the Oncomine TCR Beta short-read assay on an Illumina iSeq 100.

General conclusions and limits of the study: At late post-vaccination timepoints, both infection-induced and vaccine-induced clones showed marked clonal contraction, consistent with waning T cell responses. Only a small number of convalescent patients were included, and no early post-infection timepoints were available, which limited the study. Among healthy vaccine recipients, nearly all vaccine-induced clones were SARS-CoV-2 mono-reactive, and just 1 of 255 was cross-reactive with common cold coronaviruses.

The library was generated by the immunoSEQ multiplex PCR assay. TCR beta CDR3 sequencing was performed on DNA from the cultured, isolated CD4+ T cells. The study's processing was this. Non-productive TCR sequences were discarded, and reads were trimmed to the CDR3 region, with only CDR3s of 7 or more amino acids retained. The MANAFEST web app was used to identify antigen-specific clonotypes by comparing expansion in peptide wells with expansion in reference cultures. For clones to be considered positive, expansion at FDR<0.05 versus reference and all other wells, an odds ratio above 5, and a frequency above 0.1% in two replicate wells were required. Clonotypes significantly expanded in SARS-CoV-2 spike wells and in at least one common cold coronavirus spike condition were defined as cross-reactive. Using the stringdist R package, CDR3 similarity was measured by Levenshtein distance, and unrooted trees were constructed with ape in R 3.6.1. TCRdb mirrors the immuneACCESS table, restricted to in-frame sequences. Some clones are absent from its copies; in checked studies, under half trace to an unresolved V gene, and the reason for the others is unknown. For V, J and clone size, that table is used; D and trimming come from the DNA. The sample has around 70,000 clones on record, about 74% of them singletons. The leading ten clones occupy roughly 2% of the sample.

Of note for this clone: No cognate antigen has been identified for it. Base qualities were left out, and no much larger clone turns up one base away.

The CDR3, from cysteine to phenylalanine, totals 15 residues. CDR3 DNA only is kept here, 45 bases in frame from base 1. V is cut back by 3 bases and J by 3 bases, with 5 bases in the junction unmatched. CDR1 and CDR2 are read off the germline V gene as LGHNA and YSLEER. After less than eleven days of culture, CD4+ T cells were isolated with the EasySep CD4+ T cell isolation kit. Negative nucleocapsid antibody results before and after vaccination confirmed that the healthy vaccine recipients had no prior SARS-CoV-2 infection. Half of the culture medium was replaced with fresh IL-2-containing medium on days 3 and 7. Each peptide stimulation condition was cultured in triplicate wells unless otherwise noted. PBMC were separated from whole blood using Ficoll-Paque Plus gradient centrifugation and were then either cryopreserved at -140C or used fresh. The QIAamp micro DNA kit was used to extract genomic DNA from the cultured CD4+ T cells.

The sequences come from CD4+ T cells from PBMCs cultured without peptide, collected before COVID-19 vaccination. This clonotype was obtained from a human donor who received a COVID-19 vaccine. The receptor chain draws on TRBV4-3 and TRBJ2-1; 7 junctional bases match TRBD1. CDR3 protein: CASSQARDSYNEQFF. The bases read TGCGCCAGCAGCCAGGCTCGGGACAGCTACAATGAGCAGTTCTTC.